A single sample gave rise to the 31 T cell receptor beta chains below, sequenced in a study of T cells in Graves' hyperthyroidism and ophthalmopathy. Regions amplified from RNA transcripts were the TCR beta CDR3 regions. The HTBI primer set served for first-round RT-PCR of the TCR CDR3. One entry per CDR3 protein, called by TCRdb with MiXCR from the multiplex PCR reads. Of about 640,000 distinct CDR3 sequences in the sample, roughly 15% were seen once. Sequenced sample: blood. All receptors derive from a woman in her forties or fifties with Graves' ophthalmopathy.

This clonotype was seen repeatedly, ten times or more. This sequence joins TRBV7-2 and TRBJ2-5; maybe TRBD2 (6 bases). This CDR3 has 15 amino acids. With 1 base removed from V and 2 bases from J, the gap between germline ends came to 11 bases. Per the germline V gene, CDR1 is SGHTA and CDR2 is FQGNSA. Here the CDR3 reads CASSLVAGLQETQYF. In DNA, the CDR3 is TGTGCCAGCAGCTTAGTTGCGGGGCTACAAGAGACCCAGTACTTC.

In nucleotides, the CDR3 is TGTGCCAGTAGTATAGATCCTTATCAGCCCCAGCATTTT. Translating it yields CASSIDPYQPQHF. The chain joins TRBV19 to TRBJ1-5; D unresolved. The CDR3 is made up of 13 amino acids. Germline lookup yields CDR1 LNHDA and CDR2 SQIVND (reference sequence). Trimming took 0 bases from V and 5 from J, leaving 5 bases between them.

This clonotype was found a few times. The chain carries TRBV7-3 and TRBJ2-1; no definite D call. The CDR3 covers 15 residues. Trimming pared 4 bases from V and 0 bases from J, leaving 10 bases between. Germline CDR1 reads SGHTA; CDR2 reads FQGTGA. Here the CDR3 reads CASSSETGSYNEQFF. Written as DNA, the CDR3 is TGTGCCAGCAGCTCCGAGACTGGCTCCTACAATGAGCAGTTCTTC.

This chain connects TRBV6-1 to TRBJ2-7, with 13 bases identical to TRBD2. V was clipped by 1 base and J by 3 bases; unmatched bases: 3. There are 16 residues in the CDR3. In germline, CDR1 is MNHNS, CDR2 SASEGT. The CDR3 loop reads CASSEVGLAGVYEQYF. The CDR3 region has the DNA TGTGCCAGCAGTGAAGTCGGACTAGCGGGAGTCTACGAGCAGTACTTC.

As to this clonotype: This could be a read error, since a much larger clone is one nucleotide away. The chain combines TRBV27 with TRBJ2-7, with TRBD2 identical over 10 bases. TRBJ2-1 matches the DNA end more closely, so the J call is doubtful. Germline loops: CDR1 MNHEY, CDR2 SMNVEV (reference sequence). CDR3 length: 15 amino acids. The CDR3 region is CASNAGLAPSYEQFF. The CDR3 DNA is TGTGCCAGCAACGCGGGACTAGCGCCTTCCTACGAGCAGTTCTTC.

Ten or more counts support this clonotype. In nucleotides, the CDR3 is TGTGCCAGCAGTTTATCCGGGACTGGGGGTTTCTACGAGCAGTACTTC. Translating it yields CASSLSGTGGFYEQYF. The chain uses TRBV27 and TRBJ2-7; tentatively, D is TRBD2 (6 bases). Deletions cut 0 bases from V and 3 bases from J, with 15 bases between. Germline V gene data show CDR1 as MNHEY and CDR2 as SMNVEV (reference sequence). This CDR3 is built from 16 residues.

There are a few counts of this clonotype. The chain recombines TRBV9 with TRBJ2-1; a weak D match, TRBD2 (5 bases). This CDR3 has 13 amino acids. In germline, CDR1 is SGDLS, CDR2 YYNGEE. Between the trimmed V and J ends, which lost 3 bases and 6 bases, there was a span of 10 bases. The CDR3 loop is CASSGGWGNEQFF. The CDR3 coding sequence is TGTGCCAGCAGCGGAGGGTGGGGCAATGAGCAGTTCTTC.

This clonotype has a count of ten or more. CDR3 amino acids: CASSIDRAVEQYF. The CDR3 DNA is TGTGCCAGCAGCATCGACAGGGCGGTCGAGCAGTACTTC. This chain connects TRBV7-9 to TRBJ2-7; 7 bases align to TRBD1. The CDR3 extends over 13 amino acids. The germline CDR1 and CDR2 sequences are SEHNR and FQNEAQ (reference sequence). Trimming took 5 bases from V and 6 from J; bases not matched to a gene: 7.

The V call is TRBV7-3, the J call TRBJ1-1; D gene unclear. The V end was cut by 1 base, the J end by 1 base, with 7 bases between. Per germline, CDR1 SGHTA and CDR2 FQGTGA. CDR3 length: 14 amino acids. CDR3 sequence reads: CASSLNGENTEAFF. The CDR3 region has the DNA TGTGCCAGCAGCTTAAACGGAGAGAACACTGAAGCTTTCTTT.

The table lists this clonotype with a few counts. V gene TRBV12-5 combines with J gene TRBJ2-7; the D is unclear. Trimming pared 5 bases from V and 1 base from J, leaving 12 bases between. The CDR3 is 14 amino acids. Germline V lookup: CDR1 LGHNT, CDR2 FRNRAP. The CDR3 is CASGSFGPSYEQYF. CDR3 DNA sequence: TGTGCTAGTGGTAGTTTCGGGCCTTCCTACGAGCAGTACTTC.

Only a few counts were recorded for this clonotype. The V and J genes are TRBV6-1 and TRBJ2-1, with 10 bases lining up with TRBD2. Germline lookup yields CDR1 MNHNS and CDR2 SASEGT. V was clipped by 8 bases and J by 0 bases; unmatched bases: 4. The CDR3 consists of 15 residues. The CDR3 here is CASGLADRSYNEQFF. In DNA form, the CDR3 reads TGTGCCAGCGGACTAGCGGACCGCTCCTACAATGAGCAGTTCTTC.

As to this clonotype: A much larger clone is a single base away; this may be a read error. The V call is TRBV7-9, the J call TRBJ2-3; D perhaps matches TRBD1 (6 bases). The germline V gene has CDR1 SEHNR and CDR2 FQNEAQ (reference sequence). The CDR3 covers 14 residues. Trimming took 6 bases from V and 2 from J, leaving 12 bases between them. The CDR3: CASSRPGDTDTQYF. The CDR3 DNA sequence: TGTGCCAGCAGTCGACCAGGGGACACAGATACGCAGTATTTT. Looking up the rest from reference TRBV7-9 and TRBJ2-3 gives the full variable domain: DTGVSQNPRHKITKRGQNVTFRCDPISEHNRLYWYRQTLGQGPEFLTYFQNEAQLEKSRLLSDRFSAERPKGSFSTLEIQRTEQGDSAMYLCASSRPGDTDTQYFGPGTRLTVL.

Points on this clonotype: A much larger clone sits a single nucleotide away, making a read error possible. CDR3 nucleotides: TGTGCCAGCAGTTTGGGGGCGTTTATGCAGTATTTT. Translating gives CASSLGAFMQYF. The rearrangement joins TRBV28 to TRBJ2-3, with TRBD1 as a possible D gene (6 bases). The CDR3 has 12 amino acids. Per the germline V gene, CDR1 is MDHEN and CDR2 is SYDVKM. V shed 3 bases and J shed 11 bases, with 12 bases lying between them.

This clonotype showed up many times. The chain links TRBV5-1 to TRBJ1-2; tentative D call: TRBD1 (5 bases). This CDR3 is built from 16 residues. Germline CDR1 reads SGHRS; CDR2 reads YFSETQ. V was trimmed by 4 bases and J by 3 bases, leaving 19 bases between them. The CDR3 loop is CASSPQWVAQDYGYTF. Written as DNA, the CDR3 is TGCGCCAGCAGCCCTCAGTGGGTCGCACAGGACTATGGCTACACCTTC.

This clonotype showed up many times. The chain uses TRBV18 and TRBJ1-1; possibly TRBD1 for D (6 bases). V lost 2 bases to trimming and J lost 3 bases, with 16 bases between them. In germline, CDR1 is KGHSH, CDR2 LQKENI. The CDR3 is made up of 16 amino acids. CDR3 in amino acids: CASSPSSKRGDTEAFF. In DNA form, the CDR3 reads TGTGCCAGCTCACCAAGCAGTAAAAGGGGGGACACTGAAGCTTTCTTT.

This clonotype was counted between two and nine times. This rearrangement joins TRBV5-6 to TRBJ2-1; TRBD2 aligns across 7 bases. Losses at the gene ends were 3 bases for V and 9 bases for J; bases not matched to a gene: 6. The CDR3 runs 13 residues. The germline V gene has CDR1 SGHDT and CDR2 YYEEEE. The CDR3 loop is CASSSPGGGEQFF. CDR3 DNA sequence: TGTGCCAGCAGCTCGCCGGGAGGCGGTGAGCAGTTCTTC.

The chain combines TRBV20-1 with TRBJ1-3; D uncertain. The V gene lost 6 bases and the J gene lost 1 base, with 13 bases spanning the gap. The CDR3 extends over 14 amino acids. Germline-derived CDR1 and CDR2 are DFQATT and SNEGSKA (reference sequence). The DNA for the CDR3 is TGCAGTGCCTTTGGGTCCCCGTCTGGAAACACCATATATTTT. It codes for CSAFGSPSGNTIYF.

The chain joins TRBV19 to TRBJ1-1; D is ambiguous. The CDR3 totals 14 residues. Per germline, CDR1 LNHDA and CDR2 SQIVND (reference sequence). V lost 1 base, J lost 1 base, and 7 bases lay in between. CDR3 residues: CASSIGPRNTEAFF. CDR3 DNA sequence: TGTGCCAGTAGTATAGGCCCGAGGAACACTGAAGCTTTCTTT. Drawing the rest from reference TRBV19 and TRBJ1-1, the complete variable domain is DGGITQSPKYLFRKEGQNVTLSCEQNLNHDAMYWYRQDPGQGLRLIYYSQIVNDFQKGDIAEGYSVSREKKESFPLTVTSAQKNPTAFYLCASSIGPRNTEAFFGQGTRLTVV.

This clonotype was recorded at least ten times. This chain's CDR3 is CASSHPAAGGPNREQFF. CDR3 DNA: TGCGCCAGCAGCCACCCCGCGGCGGGAGGGCCCAACCGTGAGCAGTTCTTC. J is TRBJ2-1 and V is TRBV4-1; 9 nucleotides agree with TRBD2. Germline-derived CDR1 and CDR2 are MGHRA and YSYEKL. Losses at the gene ends were 3 bases for V and 9 bases for J; bases not matched to a gene: 15. This CDR3 is 17 amino acids long.

This clonotype was detected a few times. It is likely a read error, because the conserved phenylalanine at the end of the CDR3 is missing. The chain has TRBV13 and TRBJ2-1; 11 positions agree with TRBD2. V was clipped by 5 bases and J by 3 bases; unmatched bases: 12. The CDR3 extends over 18 amino acids. CDR1 is PRHDT and CDR2 is FYEKMQ in the germline V gene (reference sequence). The CDR3 reads CASSGLTSGTQDYNEQFL. In nucleotides, the CDR3 is TGTGCCAGCAGCGGTCTGACTAGCGGGACCCAGGACTACAATGAGCAGTTCCTC.

This clonotype was seen many times. V and J are TRBV28 and TRBJ1-5; D call uncertain. Trimming removed 3 bases from V and 2 bases from J, with 8 bases in between. Germline CDR1 reads MDHEN; CDR2 reads SYDVKM. The length of the CDR3 is 14 residues. The CDR3 sequence is CASSFWRGNQPQHF. The CDR3 coding sequence is TGTGCCAGCAGTTTTTGGCGGGGCAATCAGCCCCAGCATTTT.

In this sample, this clonotype turned up a few times. A read error may account for a junction end that differs from germline. Here the CDR3 reads CASSVDRRTDTQYF. In nucleotides, the CDR3 is TGTGCCAGCAGCGTAGATCGCCGCACTGATACGCAGTATTTT. The rearrangement joins TRBV9 to TRBJ2-3; D unresolved. Germline CDR1 and CDR2: SGDLS and YYNGEE. The length of the CDR3 is 14 residues.

The V call is TRBV29-1, the J call TRBJ2-2; D is ambiguous. The CDR3 totals 14 residues. Germline CDR1 SQVTM, CDR2 ANQGSEA. Between the trimmed V and J ends, which lost 6 bases and 6 bases, there was a span of 17 bases. CDR3 protein: CSVAQSVTAGELFF. CDR3 nucleotide sequence: TGCAGCGTCGCCCAAAGCGTCACCGCCGGGGAGCTGTTTTTT.

The sample holds many counts of this clonotype. V usage is TRBV27 and J usage is TRBJ2-3; TRBD1 aligns across 10 bases. The J segment lost 4 bases and the V segment lost 5 bases, leaving 6 bases of the junction unmatched. The CDR3 is 15 residues long. CDR1 MNHEY and CDR2 SMNVEV come from the germline V gene (reference sequence). The CDR3 loop is CASSLRDRGPDTQYF. CDR3 bases: TGTGCCAGCAGTCTCCGGGACAGGGGACCAGATACGCAGTATTTT.

Ten or more counts support this clonotype. The genes are TRBV7-9 and TRBJ2-1, with unresolved D. The CDR3 consists of 11 residues. Germline V gene data show CDR1 as SEHNR and CDR2 as FQNEAQ (reference sequence). The germline V and J ends were trimmed by 5 bases and 6 bases, with 5 bases remaining between them. In nucleotides, the CDR3 is TGTGCCAGCAGCCATGGCAATGAGCAGTTCTTC. Translated: CASSHGNEQFF. Drawing the rest from reference TRBV7-9 and TRBJ2-1, the complete variable domain is DTGVSQNPRHKITKRGQNVTFRCDPISEHNRLYWYRQTLGQGPEFLTYFQNEAQLEKSRLLSDRFSAERPKGSFSTLEIQRTEQGDSAMYLCASSHGNEQFFGPGTRLTVL.

The V call is TRBV13, the J call TRBJ1-1; a weak D match, TRBD1 (6 bases). The V and J ends lost 5 bases and 1 base respectively, with 11 bases between them. Looked up from germline, CDR1 is PRHDT and CDR2 is FYEKMQ (reference sequence). The CDR3 is 14 residues long. The CDR3: CASSRDRKNTEAFF. The CDR3 nucleotides read TGTGCCAGCAGCCGAGACAGGAAGAACACTGAAGCTTTCTTT.

This clonotype occurred many times. The rearrangement joins TRBV30 to TRBJ1-2, with TRBD1 identical over 7 bases. Germline V gene sequence: CDR1 GTSNPN, CDR2 SVGIG (reference sequence). This CDR3 is 13 amino acids long. The V segment lost 4 bases and the J segment 5 bases; nucleotides outside the gene matches: 7. This CDR3 is CAWKEGAGYGYTF. CDR3 nucleotides: TGTGCCTGGAAAGAGGGGGCCGGATATGGCTACACCTTC.

This clonotype was recorded a few times. This sequence joins TRBV5-1 and TRBJ2-3; no reliable D call. The germline V gene encodes CDR1 SGHRS and CDR2 YFSETQ. Trimming took off 1 base at V and 4 bases at J, with 13 bases between the two ends. The CDR3 consists of 15 residues. The CDR3 DNA reads as TGCGCCAGCAGCTTGCGGGTTGGTTCCCCAGATACGCAGTATTTT. This sequence encodes CASSLRVGSPDTQYF. The variable domain in full, completed from reference TRBV5-1 and TRBJ2-3, reads KAGVTQTPRYLIKTRGQQVTLSCSPISGHRSVSWYQQTPGQGLQFLFEYFSETQRNKGNFPGRFSGRQFSNSRSEMNVSTLELGDSALYLCASSLRVGSPDTQYFGPGTRLTVL.

The CDR3 here is CASSGGLNPSTEAFF. DNA of the CDR3: TGTGCCAGCAGCGGGGGACTTAACCCATCGACTGAAGCTTTCTTT. The gene calls are TRBV9 and TRBJ1-1; tentative D call: TRBD1 (5 bases). The CDR3 covers 15 residues. Germline V gene sequence: CDR1 SGDLS, CDR2 YYNGEE. Trimming removed 3 bases at V and 5 bases at J, with 17 bases between.

This clonotype was recorded a few times. The chain recombines TRBV20-1 with TRBJ2-1; 8 nucleotides align to TRBD2. The length of the CDR3 is 15 residues. V lost 4 bases and J lost 6; bases outside the gene matches: 11. Germline loops: CDR1 DFQATT, CDR2 SNEGSKA (reference sequence). CDR3 protein: CSANNRAGEVNEQFF. The CDR3 coding sequence is TGCAGTGCTAATAATCGAGCGGGAGAGGTCAATGAGCAGTTCTTC.

This clonotype was detected many times. V and J are TRBV30 and TRBJ2-3; TRBD1 agrees at 7 bases. Unmatched junction bases numbered 2, after V lost 4 bases and J lost 4 bases. CDR1 GTSNPN and CDR2 SVGIG come from the germline V gene (reference sequence). The CDR3 covers 12 residues. CDR3 DNA sequence: TGTGCCTGGAACAGGGGATCAGATACGCAGTATTTT. Translated, it gives CAWNRGSDTQYF.